This is a list of T cell receptor beta chains from one sample in a study of lymphopenia after photon versus proton radiotherapy. Clones were read by immunoSEQ multiplex PCR, and TCRdb kept only the in-frame ones, dropping some. The table lists around 16,000 clones, less than 90% of them singletons. The sample in question was peripheral blood, obtained from a patient treated with proton-based radiotherapy. These receptors came from a woman aged 55 to 70 with cholangiocarcinoma. Some clones in this sample may be carry-over from other donors' samples. The CDR3 runs from the conserved cysteine through the conserved F or W. A D gene is named only where the DNA matches it firmly. Size is omitted from some rows. Given values are once, few, many or a class for expanded clones.

TRBV10-2	.	TRBJ1-5	.	CASSDQGEDQPQHF	TGCGCCAGCAGTGACCAGGGAGAGGATCAGCCCCAGCATTTT
TRBV10-3	.	TRBJ1-4	.	CAISESMGEKLFF	TGTGCCATCAGTGAGTCGATGGGGGAAAAACTGTTTTTT
TRBV18	.	TRBJ2-7	TRBD1	CASGRDSYEQYF	TGTGCCAGCGGTCGGGACAGCTACGAGCAGTACTTC
TRBV6-1	.	TRBJ1-6	.	CASSELGGTNSPLHF	TGTGCCAGCAGTGAATTAGGGGGTACGAATTCACCCCTCCACTTT
TRBV2	.	TRBJ2-3	.	CASGLVGGLTDTQYF	TGTGCCAGCGGGTTGGTCGGGGGGCTCACAGATACGCAGTATTTT
TRBV19	.	TRBJ2-3	TRBD2	CASRRASGNTDTQYF	TGTGCCAGTAGAAGGGCTAGCGGGAACACAGATACGCAGTATTTT
TRBV18	.	TRBJ1-1	.	CASSPTGYDEAFF	TGTGCCAGCTCACCTACAGGGTACGACGAAGCTTTCTTT
TRBV29-1	.	TRBJ2-2	TRBD2	CSVEQNSGLAGAGELFF	TGCAGCGTTGAGCAAAACTCCGGACTAGCGGGGGCCGGGGAGCTGTTTTTT
TRBV9	.	TRBJ2-7	.	CASSVADDSPIYEQYF	TGTGCCAGCAGCGTAGCCGACGATTCCCCGATCTACGAGCAGTACTTC
TRBV14	.	TRBJ2-5	.	CASSQDGGTQYF	TGTGCCAGCAGCCAAGACGGGGGGACCCAGTACTTC
TRBV7-9	.	TRBJ2-4	TRBD2	CASSSGGMNIQYF	TGTGCCAGCAGCTCGGGAGGGATGAACATTCAGTACTTC
TRBV9	.	TRBJ2-1	TRBD2	CASSVATGLAAYNEQFF	TGTGCCAGCAGCGTAGCTACAGGACTAGCGGCCTACAATGAGCAGTTCTTC
TRBV25-1	.	TRBJ2-4	.	CASSDKGLAKNIQYF	TGTGCCAGCAGTGATAAAGGGCTAGCCAAAAACATTCAGTACTTC
TRBV6-6	.	TRBJ1-4	.	CASSDRLRTNEKLFF	TGTGCCAGCAGCGACAGGCTTCGGACTAATGAAAAACTGTTTTTT
TRBV5-4	.	TRBJ2-4	.	CASSPDPQNIQYF	TGTGCCAGCAGCCCCGATCCTCAAAACATTCAGTACTTC
TRBV9	.	TRBJ2-5	TRBD1	CASSVDQGAWETQYF	TGTGCCAGCAGCGTAGACCAGGGGGCTTGGGAGACCCAGTACTTC
TRBV4-3	.	TRBJ2-1	.	CASSQDLLPGLDEQFF	TGCGCCAGCAGCCAAGATCTTTTACCGGGACTTGATGAGCAGTTCTTC
TRBV6-6	few	TRBJ1-2	.	CASSYQAGYTF	TGTGCCAGCAGCTATCAGGCAGGCTACACCTTC
TRBV6-5	.	TRBJ1-1	.	CASSYSDRNTEAFF	TGTGCCAGCAGTTACTCCGACAGAAACACTGAAGCTTTCTTT
TRBV12-1	.	TRBJ2-7	.	CASSGRGHFSSYEQYF	TGTGCCAGCTCCGGCCGGGGCCACTTCAGCTCCTACGAGCAGTACTTC
TRBV2	.	TRBJ1-6	.	CASRDLRGQASPLHF	TGTGCCAGCAGGGACCTCCGGGGGCAAGCCTCACCCCTCCACTTT
TRBV6-5	once	TRBJ2-7	.	CASSYSIGTQYEQYF	TGTGCCAGCAGTTACTCTATAGGGACTCAATACGAGCAGTACTTC
TRBV6-5	.	TRBJ2-3	.	CASSSPHRWDTQYF	TGTGCCAGCAGTTCCCCGCACAGGTGGGATACGCAGTATTTT
TRBV25-1	.	TRBJ1-6	.	CASKHTRQGSNSPLHF	TGTGCCAGCAAACACACACGGCAGGGATCTAATTCACCCCTCCACTTT
TRBV19	few	TRBJ1-5	TRBD1	CASTGQGVHQPQHF	TGTGCCAGTACTGGACAGGGGGTCCATCAGCCCCAGCATTTT
TRBV9	.	TRBJ1-1	.	CASSVDGTNTEAFF	TGTGCCAGCAGCGTAGACGGGACGAACACTGAAGCTTTCTTT
TRBV7-2	.	TRBJ1-2	.	CASSLVGGGVSNYGYTF	TGTGCCAGCAGCTTAGTGGGAGGGGGAGTCAGTAACTATGGCTACACCTTC
TRBV7-2	once	TRBJ2-1	TRBD2	CASSLLSSGSGNEQFF	TGTGCCAGCAGCTTACTGTCTAGCGGGAGTGGTAATGAGCAGTTCTTC
TRBV7-9	.	TRBJ1-4	.	CASTTVGYNEKLFF	TGTGCCAGCACCACGGTAGGGTATAATGAAAAACTGTTTTTT
TRBV5-1	.	TRBJ1-6	TRBD1	CASSLGQGENSPLHF	TGCGCCAGCAGCTTGGGACAGGGGGAAAATTCACCCCTCCACTTT
TRBV7-3	once	TRBJ2-2	TRBD2	CASSLGLAFTGGELFF	TGTGCCAGCAGCTTAGGACTAGCGTTTACGGGCGGGGAGCTGTTTTTT
TRBV9	.	TRBJ2-1	TRBD2	CASSAGTRIYNEQFF	TGTGCCAGCAGCGCCGGGACTAGGATTTACAATGAGCAGTTCTTC
TRBV2	few	TRBJ1-2	.	CASSDRAIYGYTF	TGTGCCAGCAGTGACCGGGCTATCTATGGCTACACCTTC
TRBV5-6	.	TRBJ1-2	.	CASSLEPGDVYGYTF	TGTGCCAGCAGCTTGGAGCCAGGGGATGTTTATGGCTACACCTTC
TRBV18	.	TRBJ2-7	TRBD2	CASSQGLAGGSDSYEQYF	TGTGCCAGCTCACAGGGACTAGCGGGAGGGTCCGACTCCTACGAGCAGTACTTC
TRBV6-5	.	TRBJ1-5	.	CASSYNRDQPQHF	TGTGCCAGCAGTTACAATAGGGATCAGCCCCAGCATTTT
TRBV19	few	TRBJ2-3	TRBD2	CASSIPGRGGGTDTQYF	TGTGCCAGTAGTATCCCCGGGCGGGGGGGCGGTACAGATACGCAGTATTTT
TRBV5-6	.	TRBJ1-2	.	CASSQGQSGYTF	TGTGCCAGCAGCCAAGGACAGTCCGGCTACACCTTC
TRBV5-1	.	TRBJ1-2	.	CASSLGGTNYGYTF	TGCGCCAGCAGCTTGGGGGGGACTAACTATGGCTACACCTTC
TRBV7-9	few	TRBJ2-7	TRBD2	CASTSSGVLYEQYF	TGTGCCAGCACCTCTAGCGGGGTTCTTTACGAGCAGTACTTC
TRBV5-1	.	TRBJ1-5	TRBD1	CASSPTGVGQPQHF	TGCGCCAGCAGCCCTACAGGGGTTGGTCAGCCCCAGCATTTT
TRBV7-2	.	TRBJ2-7	TRBD2	CASSLASGSYEQYF	TGTGCCAGCAGCTTAGCTAGCGGGAGCTACGAGCAGTACTTC
TRBV5-4	.	TRBJ1-2	.	CASSRDITAYGYTF	TGTGCCAGCAGCCGGGACATAACCGCCTATGGCTACACCTTC
TRBV27	.	TRBJ2-1	TRBD2	CASIPGTSIDNEQFF	TGTGCCAGCATTCCCGGGACTAGCATAGACAATGAGCAGTTCTTC
TRBV11-2	.	TRBJ2-1	.	CASSLIREQFF	TGTGCCAGCAGCTTAATTCGTGAGCAGTTCTTC
TRBV27	.	TRBJ2-3	.	CASIGLQGIYTDTQYF	TGTGCCAGCATCGGGCTCCAGGGGATATACACAGATACGCAGTATTTT
TRBV6-6	.	TRBJ1-2	.	CASSYVNNYGYTF	TGTGCCAGCAGTTACGTAAATAACTATGGCTACACCTTC
TRBV6-1	.	TRBJ1-4	TRBD1	CASKWDRVKLFF	TGTGCCAGCAAGTGGGACAGGGTAAAACTGTTTTTT
TRBV4-1	.	TRBJ2-5	TRBD2	CASSQDGGLAGETQYF	TGCGCCAGCAGCCAAGATGGGGGACTAGCTGGCGAGACCCAGTACTTC
TRBV7-9	.	TRBJ2-3	TRBD2	CASVESGGSDTQYF	TGTGCCAGCGTCGAGAGCGGGGGCTCAGATACGCAGTATTTT
TRBV27	.	TRBJ1-1	.	CASSPHRRGNTEAFF	TGTGCCAGCAGTCCCCACAGACGGGGGAACACTGAAGCTTTCTTT
TRBV12-5	once	TRBJ1-1	.	CASGLDTPNTEAFF	TGTGCTAGTGGTTTGGACACACCGAACACTGAAGCTTTCTTT
TRBV30	.	TRBJ1-2	.	CAWTLGTAASGYTF	TGTGCCTGGACCCTCGGGACTGCCGCCTCTGGCTACACCTTC
TRBV4-2	.	TRBJ2-1	.	CASSQDLGGSYNEQFF	TGTGCCAGCAGCCAAGATCTGGGGGGCTCCTACAATGAGCAGTTCTTC
TRBV11-2	.	TRBJ2-1	TRBD1	CASSLRQGNNEQFF	TGTGCCAGCAGCTTGAGACAGGGAAACAATGAGCAGTTCTTC